The 24 T cell receptor beta chains listed next were all sequenced from one sample in a study of blood T cells in healthy people across ages. For the second PCR, which ran for about 6 to 11 cycles, a sample-barcoded 5' primer and a J-beta primer mix were used. TCRdb recomputed calls from the 5' RACE reads with MiXCR, one row per CDR3 protein. The sample yields fewer than 800,000 distinct CDR3 sequences, approximately 50% seen once. The material sequenced was blood. The receptors derive from a woman aged 60-75 years in good health.

The J gene is TRBJ2-5, the V gene TRBV14; the match to TRBD2 covers 8 bases. TRBJ2-7 explains the end of the DNA better; the J call may be wrong. CDR3 size: 15 residues. Per germline, CDR1 SGHDN and CDR2 FVKESK. The CDR3 sequence is CASASYRGLGDEQYF. CDR3 DNA sequence: TGTGCCAGCGCTTCTTACCGGGGACTAGGCGACGAGCAGTACTTC.

V is TRBV5-1 and J is TRBJ2-1; 7 nucleotides align to TRBD2. Germline-derived CDR1 and CDR2 are SGHRS and YFSETQ. V was pared by 3 bases and J by 4 bases, with 10 bases of the junction left unmatched. The CDR3 runs 16 residues. The CDR3 region is CASSSHGRAGYNEQFF. In nucleotides, the CDR3 is TGCGCCAGCAGCTCCCACGGACGAGCGGGGTACAATGAGCAGTTCTTC.

The chain employs TRBV7-2 and TRBJ2-4, with D perhaps matching TRBD1 (6 bases). The CDR3 sequence is 16 residues long. Germline CDR1 is SGHTA and CDR2 is FQGNSA. V was trimmed by 3 bases and J by 1 base, leaving 13 bases between them. CDR3: CASSFTGRVAKNIQYF. The DNA of the CDR3 is TGTGCCAGCAGCTTCACAGGGCGTGTGGCCAAAAACATTCAGTACTTC.

To note about this clonotype: Mismatch with germline at one junction end may stem from a read error. The rearrangement joins TRBV9 to TRBJ1-4; D call uncertain. Germline V gene data show CDR1 as SGDLS and CDR2 as YYNGEE. This CDR3 spans 15 amino acids. The CDR3 DNA follows: TGTGTCAGCAGCCCAGTGGGAGGGCAAAATGAAAAACTGTTTTTT. Protein: CVSSPVGGQNEKLFF.

This clonotype was observed a single time. A read error may explain this, as a much larger clone is one base away. The chain is built from TRBV7-2 and TRBJ2-7; D is ambiguous. This CDR3 spans 12 amino acids. Trimming removed 6 bases from V and 2 bases from J, with 8 bases in between. Germline V gene lookup returns CDR1 SGHTA and CDR2 FQGNSA. Here the CDR3 DNA reads TGTGCCAGCAGTCGAAGCCCCTACGAGCAGTACTTC. Residues: CASSRSPYEQYF.

With respect to this clonotype: Germline and junction disagree at one end, which may indicate a read error. This rearrangement joins TRBV18 to TRBJ2-1, with 11 bases fitting TRBD2. The V gene's germline CDR1 is KGHSH and CDR2 LQKENI. This CDR3 has 16 amino acids. The CDR3 DNA sequence: TGTGTCAGCTCACCCCGACTAGCGGGGACCTACAATGAGCAGTTCTTC. It yields the protein CVSSPRLAGTYNEQFF.

The gene calls are TRBV20-1 and TRBJ2-7; D call uncertain. V shed 5 bases and J shed 7 bases, with 18 bases lying between them. Germline CDR1 DFQATT, CDR2 SNEGSKA (reference sequence). The length of the CDR3 is 13 residues. The CDR3 DNA sequence: TGCAGTGCTCCGCAGGCCCCCGGGTTGGAGCAGTACTTC. Translated: CSAPQAPGLEQYF.

The chain couples TRBV20-1 to TRBJ2-1; 7 nucleotides agree with TRBD2. The CDR3 runs 17 residues. V shed 0 bases, J shed 4 bases, and the junction held 12 bases outside the gene matches. The germline V gene encodes CDR1 DFQATT and CDR2 SNEGSKA (reference sequence). The CDR3 protein is CSARDPPTAGVYNEQFF. CDR3 nucleotide sequence: TGCAGTGCTAGAGATCCCCCCACGGCGGGAGTTTACAATGAGCAGTTCTTC.

Many counts were recorded for this clonotype. The chain recombines TRBV7-2 with TRBJ2-5; TRBD2 matches at 8 bases. V trimming: 1 base; J trimming: 1 base; junction bases outside the gene matches: 11. This CDR3 is 18 amino acids long. Germline V lookup: CDR1 SGHTA, CDR2 FQGNSA. The CDR3 region has the DNA TGTGCCAGCAGCTTAGTGAGCCCGGTAGCGGGATTCCAAGAGACCCAGTACTTC. It specifies CASSLVSPVAGFQETQYF.

This clonotype has a count of ten or more. This rearrangement joins TRBV2 to TRBJ1-1; D is unresolved. CDR1 and CDR2 from the germline V gene are SNHLY and FYNNEI. This CDR3 comprises 12 residues. V gave up 5 bases and J gave up 1 base, with 5 bases separating them. The CDR3: CASSLQNTEAFF. The CDR3 DNA is TGTGCCAGCAGTTTACAGAACACTGAAGCTTTCTTT.

The chain employs TRBV4-3 and TRBJ2-5; unclear D gene. The CDR3 sequence is 14 residues long. V was pared by 1 base and J by 3 bases, with 9 bases between. Germline V gene data show CDR1 as LGHNA and CDR2 as YSLEER. The CDR3 reads CASSQVASEETQYF. The DNA for the CDR3 is TGCGCCAGCAGCCAAGTGGCAAGCGAAGAGACCCAGTACTTC.

This chain uses TRBV7-2 with TRBJ1-6; 8 nucleotides match TRBD1. The CDR3 runs 15 residues. Trimming removed 1 base from V and 12 bases from J; junction bases left unmatched: 8. CDR1 and CDR2 from the germline V gene are SGHTA and FQGNSA. The CDR3 reads CASSLGSGGWKPLHF. In nucleotides, the CDR3 is TGTGCCAGCAGCTTAGGGTCAGGGGGCTGGAAACCCCTCCACTTT.

The chain carries TRBV14 and TRBJ2-5, with D possibly matching TRBD2 (5 bases). Per the germline V gene, CDR1 is SGHDN and CDR2 is FVKESK. The CDR3 has 16 residues. V lost 1 base to trimming and J lost 4 bases, with 16 bases between them. Written as DNA, the CDR3 is TGTGCCAGCAGCCAAGGAGAGTCGAGGGCCCGAGAGACCCAGTACTTC. Amino acids: CASSQGESRARETQYF. Using reference TRBV14 and TRBJ2-5 for the parts outside the CDR3, the full variable domain is EAGVTQFPSHSVIEKGQTVTLRCDPISGHDNLYWYRRVMGKEIKFLLHFVKESKQDESGMPNNRFLAERTGGTYSTLKVQPAELEDSGVYFCASSQGESRARETQYFGPGTRLLVL.

The chain carries TRBV4-3 and TRBJ2-5; D not resolved. Trimming left V 1 base short and J 7 bases short, with 13 bases between. The CDR3 consists of 14 residues. Germline lookup yields CDR1 LGHNA and CDR2 YSLEER. CDR3: CASSQAVPTGTQYF. CDR3 in DNA: TGCGCCAGCAGCCAAGCGGTCCCGACGGGGACCCAGTACTTC.

In its sample, this clonotype was seen a few times. V gene TRBV6-2 or TRBV6-3 combines with J gene TRBJ2-7; no reliable D call. Trimming cost V 11 bases and J 2 bases, with 7 bases left between them. CDR3 length: 10 residues. Germline V gene sequence: CDR1 MNHEY, CDR2 SVGEGT. The CDR3 region is CAVGAYEQYF. The CDR3 DNA reads TGTGCCGTCGGAGCCTACGAGCAGTACTTC.

A few counts support this clonotype. V gene TRBV6-6 combines with J gene TRBJ2-7, with TRBD1 matching 7 bases. Trimming at V came to 5 bases and at J to 5 bases, leaving 6 bases not matched to a gene. The CDR3 extends over 13 amino acids. Germline V gives CDR1 MNHNY, CDR2 SVGAGI (reference sequence). The CDR3 sequence is CASSRNRGNEQYF. The CDR3 DNA reads TGTGCCAGCAGTCGAAACAGGGGTAACGAGCAGTACTTC.

This clonotype was counted between two and nine times. The chain has TRBV4-3 and TRBJ2-2, with 7 bases identical to TRBD2. Germline loops: CDR1 LGHNA, CDR2 YSLEER. CDR3 length: 16 residues. Trimming at V came to 1 base and at J to 4 bases, leaving 6 bases not matched to a gene. The CDR3 loop is CASSQVGLGITGELFF. Written as DNA, the CDR3 is TGCGCCAGCAGCCAAGTAGGACTAGGTATCACCGGGGAGCTGTTTTTT.

The chain combines TRBV10-3 with TRBJ2-5, with D tentatively TRBD1 (6 bases). Germline CDR1 reads ENHRY; CDR2 reads SYGVKD. The V and J ends lost 6 bases and 1 base respectively, with 12 bases between them. CDR3 length equals 14 residues. CDR3: CAIRTDRTQETQYF. CDR3 nucleotides: TGTGCCATCAGGACCGACAGGACCCAAGAGACCCAGTACTTC.

This clonotype appeared once. The CDR3 DNA reads as TGTGCCAGCAGTATCAGCGGGTCCTACAATGAGCAGTACTTC. It yields the protein CASSISGSYNEQYF. The chain is built from TRBV6-5 and TRBJ2-1; a weak D match, TRBD2 (6 bases). Judging by the DNA end, TRBJ2-7 fits better; the J call may be wrong. This CDR3 is built from 14 residues. CDR1 MNHEY and CDR2 SVGAGI come from the germline V gene.

This clonotype has a handful of counts. The rearrangement joins TRBV11-2 to TRBJ2-1; D uncertain. This CDR3 has 13 amino acids. Between the trimmed V and J ends, which lost 5 bases and 9 bases, there was a span of 14 bases. Germline loops: CDR1 SGHAT, CDR2 FQNNGV. The CDR3 DNA follows: TGTGCCAGCAGCCCCGGGTTAATCGGTGAGCAGTTCTTC. Translating gives CASSPGLIGEQFF.

V and J are TRBV29-1 and TRBJ2-5; D is unresolved. The germline V and J ends were trimmed by 5 bases and 11 bases, with 21 bases remaining between them. The CDR3 is 13 residues long. Germline CDR1 reads SQVTM; CDR2 reads ANQGSEA. For the CDR3, the DNA is TGCAGCGTTAGAGGATCTGGTTACAATGAGCAGTACTTC. Translating it yields CSVRGSGYNEQYF.

This clonotype was observed many times. The V and J genes are TRBV20-1 and TRBJ2-7, with TRBD2 identical over 11 bases. This CDR3 region has 14 residues. With 6 bases clipped from V and 2 bases from J, the junction kept 6 bases outside the gene matches. Germline V gene data show CDR1 as DFQATT and CDR2 as SNEGSKA (reference sequence). The CDR3 sequence is CSASGTSGAYEQYF. The CDR3 DNA reads as TGCAGTGCCAGTGGGACTAGCGGAGCCTACGAGCAGTACTTC.

The rearrangement uses TRBV5-5 and TRBJ2-5, with 10 positions matching TRBD1. CDR1 SGHKS and CDR2 YYEKEE come from the germline V gene (reference sequence). V lost 4 bases, J lost 11 bases, and 20 bases stayed unmatched. The CDR3 sequence is 17 residues long. The DNA for the CDR3 is TGTGCCAGCAGCCGGGGACAGGGGACAATAAACTACAATGAGCAGTACTTC. Residues: CASSRGQGTINYNEQYF. Using reference TRBV5-5 and TRBJ2-5 for the parts outside the CDR3, the full variable domain is DAGVTQSPTHLIKTRGQQVTLRCSPISGHKSVSWYQQVLGQGPQFIFQYYEKEERGRGNFPDRFSARQFPNYSSELNVNALLLGDSALYLCASSRGQGTINYNEQYFGPGTRLLVL.

This sequence joins TRBV15 and TRBJ2-3, with D unresolved. V lost 0 bases and J 2 bases, leaving 15 bases between the germline ends. CDR1 is LNHNV and CDR2 is YYDKDF in the germline V gene (reference sequence). CDR3 length equals 17 residues. The CDR3 DNA sequence: TGTGCCACCAGCAGAGATCTGGTCCAGCTAGTCACAGATACGCAGTATTTT. It codes for CATSRDLVQLVTDTQYF.